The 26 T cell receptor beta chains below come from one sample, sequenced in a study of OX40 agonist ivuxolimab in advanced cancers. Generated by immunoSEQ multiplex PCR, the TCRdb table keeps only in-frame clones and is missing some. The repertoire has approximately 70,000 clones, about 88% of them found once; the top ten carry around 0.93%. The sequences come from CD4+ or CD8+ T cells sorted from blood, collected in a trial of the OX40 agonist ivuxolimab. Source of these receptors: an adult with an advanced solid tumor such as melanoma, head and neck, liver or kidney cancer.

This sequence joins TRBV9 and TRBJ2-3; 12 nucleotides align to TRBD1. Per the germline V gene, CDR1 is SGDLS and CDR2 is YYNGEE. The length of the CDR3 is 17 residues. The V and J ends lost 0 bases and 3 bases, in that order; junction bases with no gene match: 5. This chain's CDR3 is CASSVGGTGGKTDTQYF. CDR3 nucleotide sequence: TGTGCCAGCAGCGTAGGGGGGACAGGGGGCAAGACAGATACGCAGTATTTT.

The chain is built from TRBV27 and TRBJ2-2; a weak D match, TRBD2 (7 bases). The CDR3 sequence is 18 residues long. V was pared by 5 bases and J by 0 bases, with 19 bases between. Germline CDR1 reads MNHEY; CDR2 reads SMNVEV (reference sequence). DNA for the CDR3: TGTGCCAGCAGTCCAAGAGCCGGGGGGCGCACGAACACCGGGGAGCTGTTTTTT. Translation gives CASSPRAGGRTNTGELFF.

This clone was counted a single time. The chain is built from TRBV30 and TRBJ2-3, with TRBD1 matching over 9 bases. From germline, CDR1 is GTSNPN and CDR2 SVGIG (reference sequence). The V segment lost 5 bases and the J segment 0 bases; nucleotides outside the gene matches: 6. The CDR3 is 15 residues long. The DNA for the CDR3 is TGTGCCTGGGGGAACAGGGGGCTGAGCACAGATACGCAGTATTTT. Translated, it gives CAWGNRGLSTDTQYF.

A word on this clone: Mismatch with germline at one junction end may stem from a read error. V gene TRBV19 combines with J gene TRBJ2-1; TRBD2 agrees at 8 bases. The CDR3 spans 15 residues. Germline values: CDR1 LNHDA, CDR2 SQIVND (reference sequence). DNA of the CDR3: TGTGCCAGTAGTATGTCGGGGGGGTCCTTCAATGAGCAGTTCTTC. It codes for CASSMSGGSFNEQFF.

The DNA for the CDR3 is TGTGCCAGCACTTCGACAGGATGGAGGACTAATGAAAAACTGTTTTTT. It is translated as CASTSTGWRTNEKLFF. V and J are TRBV28 and TRBJ1-4, with D tentatively TRBD1 (6 bases). V lost 7 bases to trimming and J lost 2 bases, with 17 bases between them. The CDR3 consists of 16 residues. CDR1 is MDHEN, CDR2 SYDVKM, per germline.

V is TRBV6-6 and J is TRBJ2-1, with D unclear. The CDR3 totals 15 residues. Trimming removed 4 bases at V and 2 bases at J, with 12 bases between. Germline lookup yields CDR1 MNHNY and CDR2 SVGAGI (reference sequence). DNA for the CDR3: TGTGCCAGCAGTTTGGATAGCAGTACCTACAATGAGCAGTTCTTC. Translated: CASSLDSSTYNEQFF.

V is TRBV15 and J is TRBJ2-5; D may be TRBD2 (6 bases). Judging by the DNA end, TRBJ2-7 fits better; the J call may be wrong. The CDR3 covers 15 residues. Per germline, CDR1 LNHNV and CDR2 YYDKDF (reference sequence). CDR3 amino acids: CATSRDVRTTYEQYF. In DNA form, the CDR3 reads TGTGCCACCAGCAGAGATGTTAGGACTACCTACGAGCAGTACTTC.

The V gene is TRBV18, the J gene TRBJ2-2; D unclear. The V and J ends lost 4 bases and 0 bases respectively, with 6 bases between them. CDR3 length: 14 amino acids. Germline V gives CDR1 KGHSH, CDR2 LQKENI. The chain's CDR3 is CASSQGANTGELFF. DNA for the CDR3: TGTGCCAGCTCACAGGGTGCGAACACCGGGGAGCTGTTTTTT.

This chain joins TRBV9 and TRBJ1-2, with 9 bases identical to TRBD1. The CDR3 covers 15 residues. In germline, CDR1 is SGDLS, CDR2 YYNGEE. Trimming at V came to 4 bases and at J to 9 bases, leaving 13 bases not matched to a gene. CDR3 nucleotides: TGTGCCAGCAGCCCTCCGGAGGGGGACAGGGCTAGCTACACCTTC. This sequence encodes CASSPPEGDRASYTF.

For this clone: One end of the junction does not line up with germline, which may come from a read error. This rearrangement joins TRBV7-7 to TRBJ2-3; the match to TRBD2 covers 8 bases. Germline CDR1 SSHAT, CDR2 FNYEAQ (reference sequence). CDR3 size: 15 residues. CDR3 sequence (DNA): TGTGCTAGCAGCTGGGGTAGCGGGACCACAGATACGCAGTATTTT. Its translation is CASSWGSGTTDTQYF.

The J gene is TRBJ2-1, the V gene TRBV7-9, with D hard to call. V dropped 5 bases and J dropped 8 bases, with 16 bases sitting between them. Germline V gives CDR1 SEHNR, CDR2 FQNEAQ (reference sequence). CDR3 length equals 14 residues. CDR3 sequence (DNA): TGTGCCAGCAGCCGTAGTAGGTCGGACGATGAGCAGTTCTTC. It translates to CASSRSRSDDEQFF. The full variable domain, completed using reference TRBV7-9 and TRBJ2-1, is DTGVSQNPRHKITKRGQNVTFRCDPISEHNRLYWYRQTLGQGPEFLTYFQNEAQLEKSRLLSDRFSAERPKGSFSTLEIQRTEQGDSAMYLCASSRSRSDDEQFFGPGTRLTVL.

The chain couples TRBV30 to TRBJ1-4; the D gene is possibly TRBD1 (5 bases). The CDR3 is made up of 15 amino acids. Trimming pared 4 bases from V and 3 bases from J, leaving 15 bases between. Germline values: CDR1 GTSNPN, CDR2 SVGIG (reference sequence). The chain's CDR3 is CAWNSGTHANEKLFF. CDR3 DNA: TGTGCCTGGAATTCCGGGACTCACGCTAATGAAAAACTGTTTTTT.

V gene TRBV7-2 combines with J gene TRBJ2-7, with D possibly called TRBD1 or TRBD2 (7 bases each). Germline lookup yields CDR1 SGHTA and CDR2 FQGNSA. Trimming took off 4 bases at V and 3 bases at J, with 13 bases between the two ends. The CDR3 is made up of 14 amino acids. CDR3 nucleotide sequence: TGTGCCAGCAGCTCGGGGGGACAGATCTACGAGCAGTACTTC. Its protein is CASSSGGQIYEQYF.

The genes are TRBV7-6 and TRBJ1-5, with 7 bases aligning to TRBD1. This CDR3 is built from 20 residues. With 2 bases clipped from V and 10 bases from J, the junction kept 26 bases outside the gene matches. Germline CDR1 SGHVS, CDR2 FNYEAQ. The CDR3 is CASSLPGEGARFAIIQPQHF. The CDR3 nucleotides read TGTGCCAGCAGCTTACCAGGGGAGGGGGCTCGATTTGCAATCATTCAACCCCAGCATTTT.

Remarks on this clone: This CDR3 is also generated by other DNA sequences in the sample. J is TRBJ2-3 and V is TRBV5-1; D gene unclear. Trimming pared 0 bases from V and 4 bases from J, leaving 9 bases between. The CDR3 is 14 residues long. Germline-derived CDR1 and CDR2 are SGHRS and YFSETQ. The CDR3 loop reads CASSLGGLADTQYF. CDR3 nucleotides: TGCGCCAGCAGCTTGGGGGGATTGGCAGATACGCAGTATTTT.

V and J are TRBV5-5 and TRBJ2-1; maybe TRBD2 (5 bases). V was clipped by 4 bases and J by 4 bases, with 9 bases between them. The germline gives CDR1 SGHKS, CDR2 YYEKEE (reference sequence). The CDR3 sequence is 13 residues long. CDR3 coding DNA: TGTGCCAGCAGCCCGGACTTATACAATGAGCAGTTCTTC. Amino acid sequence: CASSPDLYNEQFF. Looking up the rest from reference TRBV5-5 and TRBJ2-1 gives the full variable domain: DAGVTQSPTHLIKTRGQQVTLRCSPISGHKSVSWYQQVLGQGPQFIFQYYEKEERGRGNFPDRFSARQFPNYSSELNVNALLLGDSALYLCASSPDLYNEQFFGPGTRLTVL.

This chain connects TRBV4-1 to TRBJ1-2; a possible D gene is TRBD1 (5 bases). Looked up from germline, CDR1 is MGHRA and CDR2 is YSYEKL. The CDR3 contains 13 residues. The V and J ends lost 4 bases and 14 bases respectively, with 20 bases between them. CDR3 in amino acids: CASSPRGRPLKTF. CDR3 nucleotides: TGCGCCAGCAGCCCGCGGGGACGGCCCCTGAAAACCTTC.

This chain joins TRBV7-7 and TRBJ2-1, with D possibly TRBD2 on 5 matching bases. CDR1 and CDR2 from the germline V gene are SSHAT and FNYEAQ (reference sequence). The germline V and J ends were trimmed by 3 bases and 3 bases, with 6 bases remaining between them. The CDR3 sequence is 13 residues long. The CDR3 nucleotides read TGTGCCAGCAGCTTCGGAGGCTACAATGAGCAGTTCTTC. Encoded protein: CASSFGGYNEQFF. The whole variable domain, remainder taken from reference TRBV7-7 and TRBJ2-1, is GAGVSQSPRYKVTKRGQDVTLRCDPISSHATLYWYQQALGQGPEFLTYFNYEAQPDKSGLPSDRFSAERPEGSISTLTIQRTEQRDSAMYRCASSFGGYNEQFFGPGTRLTVL.

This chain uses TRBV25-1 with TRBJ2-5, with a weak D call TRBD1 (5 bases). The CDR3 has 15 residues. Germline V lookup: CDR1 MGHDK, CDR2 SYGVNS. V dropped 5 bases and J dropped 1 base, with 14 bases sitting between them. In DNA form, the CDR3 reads TGTGCCAGCAGTAACTTAAGGGGCCCCCAAGAGACCCAGTACTTC. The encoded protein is CASSNLRGPQETQYF.

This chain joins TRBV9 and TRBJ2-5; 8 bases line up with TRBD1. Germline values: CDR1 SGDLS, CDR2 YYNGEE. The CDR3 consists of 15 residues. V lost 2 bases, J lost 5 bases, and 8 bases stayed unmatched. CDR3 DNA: TGTGCCAGCAGCGTTCGCGGCAGGGGGCGTGAGACCCAGTACTTC. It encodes CASSVRGRGRETQYF.

CDR3 in DNA: TGTGCCTGGAACCGGATACTCCCCTACGAGCAGTACTTC. Translation gives CAWNRILPYEQYF. V usage is TRBV6-5 and J usage is TRBJ2-7; no clear D. V dropped 11 bases and J dropped 2 bases, with 16 bases sitting between them. Germline V gene data show CDR1 as MNHEY and CDR2 as SVGAGI. The CDR3 loop spans 13 amino acids.

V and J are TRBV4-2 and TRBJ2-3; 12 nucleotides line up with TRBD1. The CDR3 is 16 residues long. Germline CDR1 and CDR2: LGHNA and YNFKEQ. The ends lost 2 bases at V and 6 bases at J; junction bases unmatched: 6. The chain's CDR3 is CASSQIGTGGLDTQYF. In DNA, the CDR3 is TGTGCCAGCAGCCAAATAGGGACAGGGGGCTTGGATACGCAGTATTTT.

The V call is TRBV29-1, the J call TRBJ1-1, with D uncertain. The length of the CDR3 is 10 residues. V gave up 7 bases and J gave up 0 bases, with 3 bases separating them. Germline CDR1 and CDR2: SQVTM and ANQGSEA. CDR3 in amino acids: CSAMNTEAFF. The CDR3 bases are TGCAGCGCGATGAACACTGAAGCTTTCTTT.

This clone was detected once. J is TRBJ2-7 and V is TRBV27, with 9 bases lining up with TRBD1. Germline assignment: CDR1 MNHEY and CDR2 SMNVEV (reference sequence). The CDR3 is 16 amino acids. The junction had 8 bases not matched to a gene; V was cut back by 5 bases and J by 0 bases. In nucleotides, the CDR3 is TGTGCCAGCAGTCGAGCGACAGGGGGATTCTCCTACGAGCAGTACTTC. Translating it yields CASSRATGGFSYEQYF.

CDR3 loop: CASKAISYEQYF. The CDR3, as DNA: TGTGCCAGCAAAGCTATCTCCTACGAGCAGTACTTC. This chain joins TRBV28 and TRBJ2-7, with D uncertain. Trimming cost V 7 bases and J 0 bases, with 7 bases left between them. This CDR3 is 12 amino acids long. CDR1 MDHEN and CDR2 SYDVKM come from the germline V gene.

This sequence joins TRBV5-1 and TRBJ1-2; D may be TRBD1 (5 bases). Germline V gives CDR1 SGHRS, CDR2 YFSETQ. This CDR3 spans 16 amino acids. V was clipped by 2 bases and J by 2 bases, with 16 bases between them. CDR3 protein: CASSFSTGERNYGYTF. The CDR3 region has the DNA TGCGCCAGCAGCTTCTCGACGGGGGAGCGAAACTATGGCTACACCTTC.